Listed below are T cell receptor beta chains from one sample, sequenced in a study of shared clonotypes between healthy human individuals. Data came from immunoSEQ multiplex PCR; TCRdb stores just in-frame clones and leaves some out. The data hold around 1,000,000 clones, with around 77% observed a single time. Sequencing was carried out using memory CD4+ T cells from PBMCs. All receptors come from a man in his late teens or twenties in good health. Some clones in this sample may be carry-over from other donors' samples. Both conserved end residues are part of each CDR3.

v_gene	CDR3aa
TRBV6-1	CASSRPGQHYGYTF
TRBV9	CASSVLAGGDTQYF
TRBV28	CASSLVDNQRAFF
TRBV4-3	CASSQDTTTFQQYF
TRBV28	CASSWGTGGQYF
TRBV7-7	CASSLDRTDTQYF
TRBV7-2	CASSPTDRSVEAFF
TRBV7-8	CASSLVYAGAYEQYF
TRBV7-2	CASSLAVLAVNQETQYF
TRBV7-6	CASSLLSARTDTQYF
TRBV25-1	CASSPHTGGAGYTF
TRBV5-4	CASSLAGTVNTEAFF
TRBV27	CASKRGLVYQETQYF
TRBV5-1	CASSERPGGDEQFF
TRBV4-2	CASSQGVSGRGIEQFF
TRBV21-1	CASSTLDRGRGGYEQYF
TRBV18	CASSTGGSYNEQFF
TRBV28	CASSPGTGYSAAFF
TRBV9	CASSPRGTAQETQYF
TRBV7-2	CASSSRATTDTQYF
TRBV30	CAWSRQDGQPQHF
TRBV29-1	CSTGLNYGYTF
TRBV30	CAWSVPGHREGVLHF
TRBV25-1	CASSDPTGGVHDGYTF
TRBV7-8	CASSTDSNYGYTF
TRBV29-1	CSVLRGTGNTIYF
TRBV10-3	CAISEGTVVYGYTF
TRBV7-2	CASSLGQGSTEAFF
TRBV29-1	CSVERGLEPDTQYF
TRBV27	CASSPLRSGSYNEQFF
TRBV5-1	CASSLEDGGIQYF
TRBV7-9	CASSLPGTSNEQFF
TRBV11-3	CASSLTQEETQYF
TRBV7-9	CASSLTTGLAGGSKNIQYF
TRBV11-2	CASRPLRGGALSRGYTF
TRBV7-2	CASSSKVIETQYF
TRBV7-9	CASSLLSGVHTDTQYF
TRBV5-6	CASSSLAGLNTDTQYF
TRBV6-1	CASSAYLEGQPQHF
TRBV7-3	CASSSTGINTEAFF
TRBV28	CASSFLLANTYNEQFF
TRBV18	CASSPTRSYEQYF
TRBV5-1	CASSSSQEGNTIYF
TRBV5-6	CASSFPGAAYGYTF
TRBV28	CASSLSRGWQYF
TRBV5-1	CASSLAASGHYNEQFF
TRBV11-2	CASSPLTGRGTDTQYF
TRBV6-1	CASSSGQSLSAEAFF
TRBV28	CASSFSAVPPAFF
TRBV6-6	CASSYSGENYGYTF
TRBV6-5	CASRKDRGGGQPQHF
TRBV15	CATSKKDSEQYF
TRBV10-3	CAIRQGSYNEQFF
TRBV5-4	CASSLAVIRIF
TRBV19	CASSIGINQPQHF
TRBV5-1	CASSAPPGRGITEAFF
TRBV2	CASSERSEDQPQHF
TRBV9	CASSTRQGDGYTF